This T cell receptor (beta chain) derives from a study of blood T cells in healthy people across ages. This clonotype was recorded a few times. Antigen specificity is unknown. Study-level points and caveats: Long-lived donors exceeded aged donors in naive CD4+ cells and diversity. Older age went with lower TCR beta diversity per million T cells, in a roughly linear way.

From germline, CDR1 is SGHDT and CDR2 YYEEEE. The CDR3 is made up of 16 amino acids. The V gene lost 4 bases and the J gene lost 10 bases, with 27 bases spanning the gap. Sample-barcoded 5' priming and a J-beta primer mix drove a second PCR of roughly 7 to 11 cycles. MiXCR, run by TCRdb on the 5' RACE reads, gives a single entry per CDR3 protein. The table lists around 1,000,000 distinct CDR3 sequences, under 30% of them singletons. The same sample was also used in a study of T cells of mothers and their children. That investigation notes: Per child, about 3 million TCR beta CDR3 reads were obtained, against over 8.5 million per mother.

The chain joins TRBV5-6 to TRBJ2-7; TRBD1 is a possible D gene (5 bases). The source is a girl aged 2 to 10 in good health. Sequencing used blood. In DNA, the CDR3 is TGTGCCAGCAGCGTGCTTCCTACCCCCACAGGAGACTTCCAGTACTTC. Amino acids: CASSVLPTPTGDFQYF.